These T cell receptor beta chains were read from a single sample in a study of blood T cell repertoires in COVID-19. TCRdb's copy holds only in-frame clones and misses some; the assay was immunoSEQ multiplex PCR. This table holds 270,000 or so clones, approximately 89% found once. Source material: PBMCs or T cells enriched from blood (not recorded which). These receptors all come from a woman aged 40-49 years with acute COVID-19. Both conserved end residues are part of each CDR3. The D gene is left open where the match is weak. Rows give clone size only sometimes, using once, few, many, or a class for an expanded clone.

DNA: TGTGCCAGTAGTATAGTGGCAGGGCTAGCGGGAGGCGAGCAGTTCTTC; CDR3: CASSIVAGLAGGEQFF; V: TRBV19; D: TRBD2; J: TRBJ2-1; size: NA
DNA: TGTGCCAGCAGTTTTGCGGGTAACACTGAAGCTTTCTTT; CDR3: CASSFAGNTEAFF; V: TRBV27; D: NA; J: TRBJ1-1; size: NA
DNA: TGTGCCAGCAGCTTAGAAGAGGTTGAAGCTTTCTTT; CDR3: CASSLEEVEAFF; V: TRBV7-9; D: NA; J: TRBJ1-1; size: NA
DNA: TGTGCCAGCAGCTTGGTAGGTCACATTAGTAAGGAGGAGCAGTACTTC; CDR3: CASSLVGHISKEEQYF; V: TRBV5-4; D: NA; J: TRBJ2-7; size: NA
DNA: TGTGCCACCAGCGCCCATAAAACAGGGGTTGGGGCCAACGTCCTGACTTTC; CDR3: CATSAHKTGVGANVLTF; V: TRBV24-1; D: TRBD1; J: TRBJ2-6; size: few
DNA: TGTGCCAGTAGCACCCAAGGGGACAGAGGAAACACCATATATTTT; CDR3: CASSTQGDRGNTIYF; V: TRBV19; D: TRBD1; J: TRBJ1-3; size: NA
DNA: TGTGCCAGCAGACGACCGGGACTAGCGAAATATGAGCAGTTCTTC; CDR3: CASRRPGLAKYEQFF; V: TRBV11-2; D: TRBD2; J: TRBJ2-1; size: NA
DNA: TGCGCCAGCAGCCAAGATCTGAGCGGGAGGGGGTCAGATACGCAGTATTTT; CDR3: CASSQDLSGRGSDTQYF; V: TRBV4-3; D: TRBD2; J: TRBJ2-3; size: NA
DNA: TGCGCCAGCAGTGAGTCGACAGGAGCAATGAACACTGAAGCTTTCTTT; CDR3: CASSESTGAMNTEAFF; V: TRBV10-1; D: NA; J: TRBJ1-1; size: once
DNA: TGTGCCAGCAGCAGCTCCCCGCCCTGGAGGGTCTACACTGAAGCTTTCTTT; CDR3: CASSSSPPWRVYTEAFF; V: TRBV27; D: NA; J: TRBJ1-1; size: NA
DNA: TGTGCCAGCAGTGGAATGACAGCAACCCCCTACACCGGGGAGCTGTTTTTT; CDR3: CASSGMTATPYTGELFF; V: TRBV27; D: NA; J: TRBJ2-2; size: NA
DNA: TGTGCCAGCAGCCAAGATTGGGGGACTAGCGGGACAGATACGCAGTATTTT; CDR3: CASSQDWGTSGTDTQYF; V: TRBV3-1/TRBV3-2; D: TRBD2; J: TRBJ2-3; size: NA
DNA: TGTGCCAGCAGCCCTCCGAACCGGGACAGACTGACAGATACGCAGTATTTT; CDR3: CASSPPNRDRLTDTQYF; V: TRBV11-3; D: TRBD1; J: TRBJ2-3; size: NA
DNA: TGTGCCAGCAGTTCCTCGGGACTTTCTAACTATGGCTACACCTTC; CDR3: CASSSSGLSNYGYTF; V: TRBV6-2/TRBV6-3; D: NA; J: TRBJ1-2; size: NA
DNA: TGTGCCAGCAGCCTAAGACAGAAAGACCACAATGAGCAGTTCTTC; CDR3: CASSLRQKDHNEQFF; V: TRBV5-4; D: NA; J: TRBJ2-1; size: once
DNA: TGCGCCAGCAGTGACCAGGGGGCCTATGGCTACACCTTC; CDR3: CASSDQGAYGYTF; V: TRBV10-1; D: TRBD1; J: TRBJ1-2; size: NA
DNA: TGTGCCAGCAGCGAGGGACTAGCGGGAGAAAACACCGGGGAGCTGTTTTTT; CDR3: CASSEGLAGENTGELFF; V: TRBV7-6; D: TRBD2; J: TRBJ2-2; size: NA
DNA: TGTGCCAGCAGCCCCCCCGGCTGGGGGCGAGCTTACAATGAGCAGTTCTTC; CDR3: CASSPPGWGRAYNEQFF; V: TRBV9; D: NA; J: TRBJ2-1; size: NA
DNA: TGTGCCACCAGTGATCCTCCTTCTGATGAGCAGTTCTTC; CDR3: CATSDPPSDEQFF; V: TRBV24-1; D: NA; J: TRBJ2-1; size: few
DNA: TGTGCCAGCAGCGACGTCGGGGGGGTTTCGGGATATGGCTACACCTTC; CDR3: CASSDVGGVSGYGYTF; V: TRBV9; D: NA; J: TRBJ1-2; size: NA
DNA: TGTGCCAGCAGCCCGGGACTGAACTCTGGAAACACCATATATTTT; CDR3: CASSPGLNSGNTIYF; V: TRBV9; D: NA; J: TRBJ1-3; size: NA
DNA: TGTGCCAGCAGCTTAGGGGACAGGGGAGCCAAAAACATTCAGTACTTC; CDR3: CASSLGDRGAKNIQYF; V: TRBV7-9; D: TRBD1; J: TRBJ2-4; size: few
DNA: TGTGCCAGCAGCGCCCTCAGGGTGAATTCACCCCTCCACTTT; CDR3: CASSALRVNSPLHF; V: TRBV7-2; D: NA; J: TRBJ1-6; size: NA
DNA: TGTGCCAGCAGCTTTCTAGCCCAGACCAACTACAATGAGCAGTTCTTC; CDR3: CASSFLAQTNYNEQFF; V: TRBV5-5; D: NA; J: TRBJ2-1; size: NA
DNA: TGTGCCAGCAGCCAAGGGATCCTATTCGAAGCGGATATCGCGGATACGCAGTATTTT; CDR3: CASSQGILFEADIADTQYF; V: TRBV3-1/TRBV3-2; D: NA; J: TRBJ2-3; size: once
DNA: TGTGCCAGCAGTCGACAGGGTACCAACTATGGCTACACCTTC; CDR3: CASSRQGTNYGYTF; V: TRBV14; D: TRBD1; J: TRBJ1-2; size: NA
DNA: TGTGCCATCAGCCTCAGGGTCCCCAGCCTCTACGAGCAGTACTTC; CDR3: CAISLRVPSLYEQYF; V: TRBV10-3; D: NA; J: TRBJ2-7; size: NA
DNA: TGTGCCAGCAGCCAAGATTATACAGGCAATCAGCCCCAGCATTTT; CDR3: CASSQDYTGNQPQHF; V: TRBV3-1/TRBV3-2; D: NA; J: TRBJ1-5; size: few
DNA: TGTGCCAGCAGCCAACGGGACACGAACACTGAAGCTTTCTTT; CDR3: CASSQRDTNTEAFF; V: TRBV3-1/TRBV3-2; D: NA; J: TRBJ1-1; size: once
DNA: TGCGCCAGCAGCCAAGCAGGATCTGGAAACACCATATATTTT; CDR3: CASSQAGSGNTIYF; V: TRBV4-1; D: NA; J: TRBJ1-3; size: NA
DNA: TGTGCCAGCAGTGACTCTGGGCAGAGCTCCTACAATGAGCAGTTCTTC; CDR3: CASSDSGQSSYNEQFF; V: TRBV6-4; D: NA; J: TRBJ2-1; size: NA
DNA: TGTGCCAGCAGCCAAGATCCGTTCCAAGAGACCCAGTACTTC; CDR3: CASSQDPFQETQYF; V: TRBV3-1/TRBV3-2; D: NA; J: TRBJ2-5; size: NA
DNA: TGCGCCAGCAGCCCTAGCGGCAATGAGCAGTTCTTC; CDR3: CASSPSGNEQFF; V: TRBV4-1; D: TRBD2; J: TRBJ2-1; size: NA
DNA: TGCGCCAGCAGCTTGTCTTCGGGGAGTCCTTCCCCCTACGAGCAGTACTTC; CDR3: CASSLSSGSPSPYEQYF; V: TRBV5-1; D: NA; J: TRBJ2-7; size: NA
DNA: TGCAGTGCTAGGAGGGAGGAGACCCAGTACTTC; CDR3: CSARREETQYF; V: TRBV20-1; D: NA; J: TRBJ2-5; size: NA
DNA: TGTGCCACCATGGGACTAGCGAACACCGGGGAGCTGTTTTTT; CDR3: CATMGLANTGELFF; V: TRBV28; D: TRBD2; J: TRBJ2-2; size: NA
DNA: TGTGCCAGCAGCCCACAGAACAACTATGGCTACACCTTC; CDR3: CASSPQNNYGYTF; V: TRBV5-4; D: NA; J: TRBJ1-2; size: NA
DNA: TGTGCCAGCTCACCAAGCACTAGCGGGAGTGGTATGTATGAGCAGTTCTTC; CDR3: CASSPSTSGSGMYEQFF; V: TRBV18; D: TRBD2; J: TRBJ2-1; size: NA
DNA: TGTGCCAGCAGTGTTGCGCGGCAGGGGGCGCATTGGGACGAAAAACTGTTTTTT; CDR3: CASSVARQGAHWDEKLFF; V: TRBV2; D: TRBD1; J: TRBJ1-4; size: NA
DNA: TGTGCCAGCTCACCGGGACAGGGCAGTTTGAACACTGAAGCTTTCTTT; CDR3: CASSPGQGSLNTEAFF; V: TRBV18; D: TRBD1; J: TRBJ1-1; size: NA